This T cell receptor beta chain was observed in a study of blood T cells in healthy people across ages. Next came a second PCR, run for about 6 to 12 cycles, which used a sample-barcoded 5' primer along with a J-beta primer mix. TCRdb reprocessed the 5' RACE reads via MiXCR and lists one record per CDR3 protein. Here the sample spans almost 1 million distinct CDR3 sequences, roughly 51% being singletons. Aged roughly 6 to 90, donors were systemically healthy Caucasians from Russia. This clonotype was counted between two and nine times. The CDR3 sequence is 15 residues long. Germline assignment: CDR1 SGHTA and CDR2 FQGNSA. V shed 5 bases and J 1 base; nucleotides not matched to a gene: 5.

The sequence was obtained from a woman aged 55-75 years in good health. This rearrangement joins TRBV7-2 to TRBJ2-5; 9 bases are shared with TRBD2. The sequenced sample was blood. CDR3 sequence: CASSNILAGQETQYF. The CDR3 DNA reads as TGTGCCAGCAGCAATATACTAGCGGGCCAAGAGACCCAGTACTTC.